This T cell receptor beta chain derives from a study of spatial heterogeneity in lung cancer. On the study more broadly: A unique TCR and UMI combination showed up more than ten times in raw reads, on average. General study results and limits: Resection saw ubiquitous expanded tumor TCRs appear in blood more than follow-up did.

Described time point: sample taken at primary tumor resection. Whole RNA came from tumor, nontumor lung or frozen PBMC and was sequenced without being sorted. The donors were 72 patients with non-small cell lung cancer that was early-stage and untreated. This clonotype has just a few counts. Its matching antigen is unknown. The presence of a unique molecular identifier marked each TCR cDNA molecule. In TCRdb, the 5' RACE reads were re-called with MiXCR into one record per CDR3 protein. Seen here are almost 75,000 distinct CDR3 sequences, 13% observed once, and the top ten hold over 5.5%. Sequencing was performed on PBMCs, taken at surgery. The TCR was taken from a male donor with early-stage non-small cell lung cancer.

The CDR3 nucleotides are TGCGCCAGCAGCTTTGGGGGCTCTGGGGCCAACGTCCTGACTTTC. Its protein product is CASSFGGSGANVLTF. J is TRBJ2-6 and V is TRBV5-1, with D perhaps given as TRBD1 or TRBD2 (5 bases each). Trimming stripped 2 bases from V and 0 bases from J, with 6 bases between. Germline V gene lookup returns CDR1 SGHRS and CDR2 YFSETQ. This CDR3 region has 15 residues.